Described below is a single TCR beta chain sequence and its context. What it binds is not known. In the PCR, 60 Vbeta and 13 Jbeta primers were used. Only in-frame clones appear in the TCRdb table, and some are missing; sequencing was by immunoSEQ multiplex PCR. The sample lists under 130,000 clones, roughly 80% occurring once. The record originates from a study of cytomegalovirus exposure and HLA in healthy donors. Study conclusions and caveats: Reportedly, a later analysis found an Asian-associated ancestry cluster had fewer N-insertions than the approximately 640-donor mean. Per published reports, the classifier diagnosed cytomegalovirus status with high specificity and sensitivity.

Germline CDR1 is MDHEN and CDR2 is SYDVKM. The CDR3 loop spans 16 amino acids. Trimming shortened V by 3 bases and J by 1 base, and 15 bases separated the two germline ends. This TCR derives from a woman between 40 and 55 years old in good health and CMV-seropositive. The chain links TRBV28 to TRBJ1-2, with unresolved D. The sample was PBMCs. The CDR3 loop is CASSFASAHFNYGYTF. The DNA of the CDR3 is TGTGCCAGCAGTTTTGCCTCCGCGCACTTTAACTATGGCTACACCTTC.